This entry describes one TCR beta chain. The record originates from a study of blood T cell repertoires in COVID-19. Study context: Sites in the United States, Italy and Spain provided acute and convalescent COVID-19 samples. Nucleic acid was either cDNA or gDNA, and it came from T cells, B-cell-depleted T cells, or PBMCs.

The CDR3 has 15 amino acids. V dropped 5 bases and J dropped 5 bases, with 18 bases sitting between them. Germline CDR1 reads MDHEN; CDR2 reads SYDVKM. In the original processing: Amplification of reference gene primers was used by the study to estimate nucleated cell counts. Profiled with immunoSEQ multiplex PCR; TCRdb holds only in-frame clones, not every one. V and J calls and clone size are copied from that table; D and trimming were computed from the DNA. The table has approximately 69,000 clones, approximately 75% seen once. Sequences were obtained from peripheral blood. The sequence was obtained from a human donor in a cohort sampled during active COVID-19. V and J are TRBV28 and TRBJ1-2, with no clear D. The CDR3 DNA follows: TGTGCCAGCAGTCTCGCCCTCTCCGAGGGTTATGGCTACACCTTC. Translated: CASSLALSEGYGYTF.